This T cell receptor beta chain is drawn from a study of shared clonotypes between healthy human individuals. The authors ran the assay at deep level. The assay was immunoSEQ multiplex PCR, and TCRdb's table has in-frame clones only and misses some. This table holds some 2,500,000 clones, 85% to 95% found once. The V and J ends lost 2 bases and 3 bases, in that order; junction bases with no gene match: 6. From germline, CDR1 is SGHRS and CDR2 YFSETQ. CDR3 length: 15 amino acids. As to this clone: Other DNA sequences of this sample code for an identical CDR3.

Input material: naive CD4+ T cells from PBMCs. Subset defined: CD45RA+ positively selected. The chain joins TRBV5-1 to TRBJ2-7; 9 nucleotides align to TRBD1. The TCR originated in a man between 18 and 29 years old in good health. Some clones in this sample may be carry-over from other donors' samples. The CDR3 sequence is CASSFGTGPLYEQYF. The CDR3 DNA follows: TGCGCCAGCAGCTTCGGGACAGGGCCGCTCTACGAGCAGTACTTC. Full variable domain (missing parts from reference TRBV5-1 and TRBJ2-7): KAGVTQTPRYLIKTRGQQVTLSCSPISGHRSVSWYQQTPGQGLQFLFEYFSETQRNKGNFPGRFSGRQFSNSRSEMNVSTLELGDSALYLCASSFGTGPLYEQYFGPGTRLTVT.